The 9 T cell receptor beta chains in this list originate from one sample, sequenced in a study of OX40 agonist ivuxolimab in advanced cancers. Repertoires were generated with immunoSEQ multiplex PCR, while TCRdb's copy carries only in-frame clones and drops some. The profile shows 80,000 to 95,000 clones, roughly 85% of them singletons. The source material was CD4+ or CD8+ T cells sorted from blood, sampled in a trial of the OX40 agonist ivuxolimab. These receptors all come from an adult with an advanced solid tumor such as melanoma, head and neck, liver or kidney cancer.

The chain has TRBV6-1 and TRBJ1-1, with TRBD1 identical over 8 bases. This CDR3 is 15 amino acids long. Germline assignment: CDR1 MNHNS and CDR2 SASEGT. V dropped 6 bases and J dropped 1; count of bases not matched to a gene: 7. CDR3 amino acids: CASRTGTGANTEAFF. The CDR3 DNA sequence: TGTGCCAGCAGAACCGGGACAGGAGCGAACACTGAAGCTTTCTTT.

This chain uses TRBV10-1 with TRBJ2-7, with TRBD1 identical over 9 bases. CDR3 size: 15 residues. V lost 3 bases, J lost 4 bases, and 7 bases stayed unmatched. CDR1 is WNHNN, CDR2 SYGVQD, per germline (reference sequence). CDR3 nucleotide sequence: TGCGCCAGCAGTGAAACCGGGACAGGGACGTACGAGCAGTACTTC. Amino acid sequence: CASSETGTGTYEQYF.

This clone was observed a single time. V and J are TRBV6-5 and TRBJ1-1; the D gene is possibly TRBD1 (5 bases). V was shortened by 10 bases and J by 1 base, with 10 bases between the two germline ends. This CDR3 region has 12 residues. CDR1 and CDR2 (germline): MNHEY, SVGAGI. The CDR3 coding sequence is TGTGCCACCAGAACAGGGAACACTGAAGCTTTCTTT. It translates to CATRTGNTEAFF.

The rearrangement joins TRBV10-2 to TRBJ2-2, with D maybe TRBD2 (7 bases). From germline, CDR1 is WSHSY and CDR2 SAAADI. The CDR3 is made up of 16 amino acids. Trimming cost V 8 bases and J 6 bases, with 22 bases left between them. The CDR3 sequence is CASLKGGARGSGELFF. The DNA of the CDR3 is TGCGCCAGCCTTAAAGGGGGGGCGCGAGGCTCCGGGGAGCTGTTTTTT.

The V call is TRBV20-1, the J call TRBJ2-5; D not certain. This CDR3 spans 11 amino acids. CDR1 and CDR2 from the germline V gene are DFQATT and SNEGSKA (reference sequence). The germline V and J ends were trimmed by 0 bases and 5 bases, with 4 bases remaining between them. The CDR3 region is CSARDMETQYF. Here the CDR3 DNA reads TGCAGTGCTAGAGATATGGAGACCCAGTACTTC.

The CDR3 loop is CASSQDYPGGASYEQYF. CDR3 nucleotide sequence: TGTGCCAGCAGCCAAGATTACCCAGGGGGCGCCTCCTACGAGCAGTACTTC. The rearrangement links TRBV4-2 to TRBJ2-7, with 8 bases lining up with TRBD1. The germline gives CDR1 LGHNA, CDR2 YNFKEQ. Trimming removed 0 bases from V and 0 bases from J; junction bases left unmatched: 7. The CDR3 covers 17 residues.

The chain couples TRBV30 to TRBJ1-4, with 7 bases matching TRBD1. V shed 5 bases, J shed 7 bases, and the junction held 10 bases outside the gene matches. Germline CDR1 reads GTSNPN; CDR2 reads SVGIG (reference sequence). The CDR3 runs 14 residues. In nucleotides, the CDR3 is TGTGCCTGGTTCGGCAGGGGGATAGGTGAAAAACTGTTTTTT. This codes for CAWFGRGIGEKLFF.

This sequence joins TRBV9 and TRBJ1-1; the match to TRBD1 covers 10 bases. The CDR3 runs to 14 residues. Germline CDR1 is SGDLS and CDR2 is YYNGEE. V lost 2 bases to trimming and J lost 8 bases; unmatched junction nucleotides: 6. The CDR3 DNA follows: TGTGCCAGCAGCGTGATAGGACAGGGGGTAGAAGCTTTCTTT. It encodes CASSVIGQGVEAFF.

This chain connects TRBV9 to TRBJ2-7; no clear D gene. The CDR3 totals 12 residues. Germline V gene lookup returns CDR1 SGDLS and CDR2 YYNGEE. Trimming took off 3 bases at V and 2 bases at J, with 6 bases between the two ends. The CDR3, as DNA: TGTGCCAGCAGCGACAGTCCCTACGAGCAGTACTTC. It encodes CASSDSPYEQYF.